Presented here are 18 T cell receptor beta chains from one specimen sequenced in a study of regulatory T cells in long-lasting Graves disease. Time point defined: newly diagnosed GD, antithyroid drugs for less than 3 months. The TCR library was made from RNA that had been extracted from PBMCs in TRIzol. Assembly of TCR beta libraries relied on iRepertoire HTBI primers together with Arm-PCR of CDR3 regions. One entry per CDR3 protein, called by TCRdb with MiXCR from the multiplex PCR reads. In the table there are fewer than 350,000 distinct CDR3 sequences, 15% to 20% of which are singletons. The sample consisted of peripheral blood mononuclear cells (PBMCs), taken at new diagnosis, from a patient treated with antithyroid drugs. These receptors originate from a female donor with Graves disease.

As regards this clonotype: One end of the junction varies from germline; a read error may be responsible. V usage is TRBV30 and J usage is TRBJ1-2, with D unclear. The CDR3 spans 14 residues. Germline values: CDR1 GTSNPN, CDR2 SVGIG (reference sequence). CDR3 amino acids: CAWRTSPVAGGYPF. The CDR3 region has the DNA TGTGCCTGGCGTACCTCGCCCGTCGCGGGCGGCTACCCCTTC.

The chain uses TRBV29-1 and TRBJ2-5; D remains ambiguous. The CDR3 spans 14 residues. Between the trimmed V and J ends, which lost 5 bases and 0 bases, there was a span of 13 bases. CDR1 and CDR2 from the germline V gene are SQVTM and ANQGSEA. The CDR3 protein is CSVRAGSYQETQYF. Written as DNA, the CDR3 is TGCAGCGTTCGGGCAGGATCGTACCAAGAGACCCAGTACTTC.

Only a few counts were recorded for this clonotype. This chain connects TRBV20-1 to TRBJ2-3; 14 nucleotides agree with TRBD2. CDR3 length: 15 residues. Germline CDR1 DFQATT, CDR2 SNEGSKA (reference sequence). The V gene end was trimmed by 5 bases and the J gene end by 5 bases; junction bases not matched to a gene: 6. The CDR3, as DNA: TGCAGTGCTCAGGGACTAGCGGGAGTTCGAGATACGCAGTATTTT. Protein product: CSAQGLAGVRDTQYF.

This clonotype was observed a few times. CDR3 sequence: CASSQDKTGTGDSPLHF. CDR3 in DNA: TGTGCCAGCAGCCAAGATAAGACCGGGACAGGAGATTCACCCCTCCACTTT. The chain links TRBV3-1 to TRBJ1-6; the match to TRBD1 covers 8 bases. The CDR3 runs to 17 residues. V was pared by 0 bases and J by 8 bases, with 9 bases of the junction left unmatched. Germline V gene lookup returns CDR1 LGHDT and CDR2 YNNKEL (reference sequence).

Regarding this clonotype: A far larger clone lies a single base away; this is likely a read error. The chain is built from TRBV7-8 and TRBJ2-1, with D perhaps matching TRBD1 (5 bases). The V end lost 4 bases, the J end lost 11 bases, and 12 bases lay between the germline ends. The germline V gene encodes CDR1 SGHVS and CDR2 FQNEAQ. The CDR3 contains 12 residues. The CDR3 spells CASSSSGYKQFF. The CDR3 bases are TGTGCCAGCAGCTCTTCAGGGTATAAGCAGTTCTTC.

This clonotype was seen repeatedly, ten times or more. This chain uses TRBV20-1 with TRBJ2-5; 8 bases align to TRBD2. V was pared by 5 bases and J by 0 bases, with 11 bases of the junction left unmatched. This CDR3 spans 16 amino acids. The V gene's germline CDR1 is DFQATT and CDR2 SNEGSKA (reference sequence). The CDR3 nucleotides are TGCAGTGCTTTTAGGTCGGAACTAGCGGACCAAGAGACCCAGTACTTC. This sequence encodes CSAFRSELADQETQYF.

This clonotype was seen repeatedly, ten times or more. This chain joins TRBV19 and TRBJ2-2, with D possibly TRBD2 on 6 matching bases. The CDR3 totals 15 residues. Germline assignment: CDR1 LNHDA and CDR2 SQIVND (reference sequence). The V end was cut by 5 bases, the J end by 5 bases, with 15 bases between. CDR3 coding DNA: TGTGCCAGTAGTGTCCTCAGCGGGTCTACCGGGGAGCTGTTTTTT. Protein: CASSVLSGSTGELFF.

The chain combines TRBV7-2 with TRBJ2-7, with TRBD2 identical over 9 bases. Germline V gene lookup returns CDR1 SGHTA and CDR2 FQGNSA. CDR3 size: 16 residues. Trimming cost V 6 bases and J 7 bases; bases outside gene matches: 16. The CDR3 nucleotides read TGTGCCAGCAGTTATGTGGGGGGTAGCGGGAGTATAGAGCAGTACTTC. This translates into CASSYVGGSGSIEQYF.

This clonotype was observed many times. V is TRBV11-2 and J is TRBJ2-5, with 7 bases fitting TRBD1. V shed 5 bases and J 5 bases; nucleotides not matched to a gene: 8. CDR1 SGHAT and CDR2 FQNNGV come from the germline V gene. The length of the CDR3 is 14 residues. For the CDR3, the DNA is TGTGCCAGCAGCACCGAACAGGGGCGCGAGACCCAGTACTTC. It yields the protein CASSTEQGRETQYF.

V usage is TRBV3-1 and J usage is TRBJ2-5; D remains ambiguous. There are 14 residues in the CDR3. Germline V gene sequence: CDR1 LGHDT, CDR2 YNNKEL (reference sequence). V gave up 4 bases and J gave up 1 base, with 10 bases separating them. For the CDR3, the DNA is TGTGCCAGCAGCCCTCCTAGTGGCCAAGAGACCCAGTACTTC. Protein sequence: CASSPPSGQETQYF.

CDR3 amino acids: CATTVGTGGTGANVLTF. In nucleotides, the CDR3 is TGCGCCACTACGGTCGGGACAGGTGGCACTGGGGCCAACGTCCTGACTTTC. The chain employs TRBV10-2 and TRBJ2-6; 8 nucleotides match TRBD1. Trimming took 10 bases from V and 2 from J; bases not matched to a gene: 13. The germline CDR1 and CDR2 sequences are WSHSY and SAAADI. The CDR3 contains 17 residues.

This clonotype was picked up many times. This rearrangement joins TRBV14 to TRBJ2-1, with 8 bases that match TRBD1. Germline trimming cut 3 bases from V and 6 bases from J; bases unmatched to any gene: 7. Germline values: CDR1 SGHDN, CDR2 FVKESK. The CDR3 extends over 15 amino acids. The CDR3 nucleotides read TGTGCCAGCAGCCAGTGGCAGGGGGCTTTCAATGAGCAGTTCTTC. Translating it yields CASSQWQGAFNEQFF.

Regarding this clonotype: A much larger clonotype is one base distant, so this may be a read error. The V and J genes are TRBV7-9 and TRBJ1-5; a possible D gene is TRBD1 (5 bases). The CDR3 is made up of 13 amino acids. Between the trimmed V and J ends, which lost 4 bases and 9 bases, there was a span of 13 bases. Germline assignment: CDR1 SEHNR and CDR2 FQNEAQ (reference sequence). For the CDR3, the DNA is TGTGCCAGCAGCTCGACAGACGATCCGCCCCAGCATTTT. Amino acids: CASSSTDDPPQHF.

This clonotype was counted at least ten times. The chain combines TRBV27 with TRBJ2-1; TRBD2 matches 11 bases. J was trimmed by 15 bases and V by 4 bases; bases with no gene match: 8. CDR3 length equals 13 residues. The germline CDR1 and CDR2 sequences are MNHEY and SMNVEV (reference sequence). The CDR3 DNA sequence: TGTGCCAGCAGTTGGGGTAGCGGGAGGGCTAGGTTCTTC. Protein sequence: CASSWGSGRARFF.

This clonotype was detected many times. The rearrangement uses TRBV5-1 and TRBJ2-7; 8 positions match TRBD1. The CDR3 extends over 13 amino acids. V lost 3 bases and J lost 7; bases outside the gene matches: 6. Germline CDR1 SGHRS, CDR2 YFSETQ. This CDR3 reads CASSSGTGNEQYF. The CDR3 DNA reads TGCGCCAGCAGCTCCGGGACAGGTAATGAGCAGTACTTC. The variable domain in full, completed from reference TRBV5-1 and TRBJ2-7, reads KAGVTQTPRYLIKTRGQQVTLSCSPISGHRSVSWYQQTPGQGLQFLFEYFSETQRNKGNFPGRFSGRQFSNSRSEMNVSTLELGDSALYLCASSSGTGNEQYFGPGTRLTVT.

This clonotype has a count of ten or more. V is TRBV6-1 and J is TRBJ2-5, with a weak D call TRBD1 (5 bases). The V gene's germline CDR1 is MNHNS and CDR2 SASEGT. V gave up 7 bases and J gave up 5 bases, with 14 bases separating them. The CDR3 runs 13 residues. The CDR3 coding sequence is TGTGCCAGCAAAAAACAGGTTGGCGAGACCCAGTACTTC. Amino acids: CASKKQVGETQYF.

This clonotype was recorded many times. The chain links TRBV5-5 to TRBJ1-1; no clear D. Germline V gives CDR1 SGHKS, CDR2 YYEKEE (reference sequence). Deletions cut 1 base from V and 2 bases from J, with 15 bases between. CDR3 length equals 16 residues. CDR3 sequence: CASSLFTTQSNTEAFF. CDR3 DNA sequence: TGTGCCAGCAGCTTGTTTACCACCCAAAGTAACACTGAAGCTTTCTTT.

The V call is TRBV19, the J call TRBJ1-1; possibly TRBD1 for D (5 bases). V lost 5 bases to trimming and J lost 7 bases, with 17 bases between them. The CDR3 length is 14 residues. Germline CDR1 and CDR2: LNHDA and SQIVND (reference sequence). The CDR3 is CASSSQGGVNEAFF. For the CDR3, the DNA is TGTGCCAGTAGTTCCCAGGGAGGGGTGAATGAAGCTTTCTTT.